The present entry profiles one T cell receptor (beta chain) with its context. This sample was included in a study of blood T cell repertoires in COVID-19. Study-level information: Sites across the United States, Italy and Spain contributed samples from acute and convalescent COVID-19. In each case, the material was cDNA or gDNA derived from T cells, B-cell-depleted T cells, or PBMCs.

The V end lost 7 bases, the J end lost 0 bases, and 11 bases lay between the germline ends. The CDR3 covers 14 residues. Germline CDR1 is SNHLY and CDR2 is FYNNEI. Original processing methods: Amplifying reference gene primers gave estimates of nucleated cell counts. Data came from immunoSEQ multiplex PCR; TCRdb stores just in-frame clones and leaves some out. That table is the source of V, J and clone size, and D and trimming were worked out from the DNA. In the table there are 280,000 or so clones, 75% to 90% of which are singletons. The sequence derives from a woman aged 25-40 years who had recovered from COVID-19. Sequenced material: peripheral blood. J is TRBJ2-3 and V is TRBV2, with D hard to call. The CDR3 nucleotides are TGTGCCAGCAAGCAGCTAGTCAGCACAGATACGCAGTATTTT. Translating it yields CASKQLVSTDTQYF.